What follows is one TCR beta chain and its context. Its cognate antigen is unknown. The CDR3 sequence is 13 residues long. V shed 5 bases and J shed 15 bases, with 20 bases lying between them. Germline lookup yields CDR1 SGHTA and CDR2 FQGNSA. Using unique molecular identifiers, the investigators prepared the TCRbeta library. TCRdb called the PCR reads again in MiXCR, with one record for every CDR3 protein. The table has 500,000 to 650,000 distinct CDR3 sequences, roughly 13% seen once. These data are taken from a study of T-cell reconstitution after alpha-beta-depleted transplantation in children. General observations from the study: Once a year had passed after transplant, T-cell counts and diversity came mostly from newly produced T cells.

The rearrangement joins TRBV7-2 to TRBJ2-1; D unresolved. This TCR was recovered from a male patient under 18 who had a stem cell transplant for acute myeloid leukemia, so the T cells may come from the graft donor. The sequencing used PBMCs, mostly from graft donor cells, collected 360 days after TCRalphabeta/CD19-depleted stem cell transplant. The CDR3 coding sequence is TGTGCCAGCAGCAATACGGGCCAAAGATATCGGTTCTTC. As protein: CASSNTGQRYRFF.